The 10 T cell receptor beta chains below come from one sample, sequenced in a study of siplizumab effects on memory and regulatory T cells. Clones were sequenced by immunoSEQ multiplex PCR, and TCRdb holds only the in-frame ones, with some missing. The sample lists 100,000 to 120,000 clones, 80% to 95% occurring once. Sequences were obtained from CD4+ T cells sorted from blood. These receptors originate from a human donor in good health.

About this clone itself: The same CDR3 can be traced to other DNA sequences in this sample. As DNA, the CDR3 is TGTGCCAGTAGTATAACCGGAGGGCAAGAGACCCAGTACTTC. This gives the protein CASSITGGQETQYF. V is TRBV19 and J is TRBJ2-5; D possibly corresponds to TRBD2 (6 bases). V lost 2 bases and J lost 2, with 9 bases in between. Germline CDR1 and CDR2: LNHDA and SQIVND (reference sequence). The CDR3 loop spans 14 amino acids.

The chain is built from TRBV29-1 and TRBJ1-2; the D gene is possibly TRBD1 (5 bases). V was trimmed by 2 bases and J by 4 bases, leaving 11 bases between them. Germline V lookup: CDR1 SQVTM, CDR2 ANQGSEA. The CDR3 is made up of 13 amino acids. CDR3 in amino acids: CSVEWQGGYGYTF. CDR3 in DNA: TGCAGCGTTGAATGGCAGGGCGGCTATGGCTACACCTTC.

The V and J genes are TRBV2 and TRBJ2-2, with unresolved D. The V end was cut by 7 bases, the J end by 0 bases, with 9 bases between. CDR3 size: 14 residues. CDR1 is SNHLY and CDR2 is FYNNEI in the germline V gene. The CDR3 loop reads CASNRAANTGELFF. The CDR3 DNA is TGTGCCAGCAATCGGGCAGCGAACACCGGGGAGCTGTTTTTT. The entire variable domain, with the rest obtained from reference TRBV2 and TRBJ2-2, is as follows: EPEVTQTPSHQVTQMGQEVILRCVPISNHLYFYWYRQILGQKVEFLVSFYNNEISEKSEIFDDQFSVERPDGSNFTLKIRSTKLEDSAMYFCASNRAANTGELFFGEGSRLTVL.

This clone appeared a single time. The chain couples TRBV11-2 to TRBJ2-3; D is uncertain. Deletions cut 1 base from V and 0 bases from J, with 5 bases between. CDR1 SGHAT and CDR2 FQNNGV come from the germline V gene. The CDR3 length is 14 residues. CDR3 residues: CASSLAASTDTQYF. CDR3 bases: TGTGCCAGCAGCTTAGCGGCTAGCACAGATACGCAGTATTTT.

This chain uses TRBV30 with TRBJ2-3, with D possibly TRBD2 on 5 matching bases. This CDR3 has 13 amino acids. Germline loops: CDR1 GTSNPN, CDR2 SVGIG (reference sequence). The ends were cut back, 8 bases at V and 1 base at J, with 13 bases in the middle. The CDR3 region has the DNA TGTGCCACGGGAAACGGGGGCACAGATACGCAGTATTTT. Translation: CATGNGGTDTQYF.

The rearrangement uses TRBV7-3 and TRBJ1-1, with D uncertain. Germline assignment: CDR1 SGHTA and CDR2 FQGTGA. The CDR3 runs to 15 residues. Deletions cut 0 bases from V and 0 bases from J, with 8 bases between. The DNA of the CDR3 is TGTGCCAGCAGCTTAACCCACATCCTGAACACTGAAGCTTTCTTT. It yields the protein CASSLTHILNTEAFF.

V gene TRBV14 combines with J gene TRBJ1-2; no reliable D call. Trimming took 3 bases from V and 3 from J, leaving 8 bases between them. The CDR3 consists of 13 residues. Germline loops: CDR1 SGHDN, CDR2 FVKESK. The CDR3 DNA reads TGTGCCAGCAGCCAGGCACAGCACTATGGCTACACCTTC. Amino acid sequence: CASSQAQHYGYTF.

The V gene is TRBV2, the J gene TRBJ1-2; D unresolved. V was clipped by 6 bases and J by 3 bases, with 17 bases between them. The CDR3 is 15 amino acids. CDR1 SNHLY and CDR2 FYNNEI come from the germline V gene. For the CDR3, the DNA is TGTGCCAGCAGGCCCGGGGATCCTAGGGACTATGGCTACACCTTC. This sequence encodes CASRPGDPRDYGYTF.

In DNA, the CDR3 is TGTGCCAGCAGCTTAACGTCTAGCGGGAGGACATACGAGCAGTACTTC. Protein sequence: CASSLTSSGRTYEQYF. The rearrangement joins TRBV7-3 to TRBJ2-7; the match to TRBD2 covers 11 bases. The V segment lost 0 bases and the J segment 4 bases; nucleotides outside the gene matches: 5. From germline, CDR1 is SGHTA and CDR2 FQGTGA. This CDR3 comprises 16 residues.

In its sample, this clone was seen a few times. V usage is TRBV7-3 and J usage is TRBJ1-1; D might be TRBD1 (5 bases). Looked up from germline, CDR1 is SGHTA and CDR2 is FQGTGA. The CDR3 contains 15 residues. Trimming removed 6 bases from V and 4 bases from J, with 18 bases in between. CDR3 nucleotides: TGTGCCAGCAGGATTAACTCGGCAGGGCCCACTGAAGCTTTCTTT. This translates into CASRINSAGPTEAFF.